The T cell receptor beta chain under discussion was sequenced for a study of cytomegalovirus exposure and HLA in healthy donors. Study-level information: As released early, the data held 75 million to 90 million unique TCRs from HLA-typed donors. Genetic ancestry analysis placed about 84% of the 400 or so donors that were genotyped in the Caucasian-associated cluster.

Comment on this clone: The antigen is undetermined.

Study findings and constraints: The authors later linked a missense DCLRE1C variant to TCR beta V- and J-gene trimming.

It was with 60 Vbeta and 13 Jbeta primers that the PCR ran. Measured with immunoSEQ multiplex PCR; TCRdb has only the in-frame clones, and not every one. The table has 68,000 or so clones, 80% seen once; the top ten hold about 4.1%. The CDR3 is 15 amino acids. V lost 4 bases to trimming and J lost 9 bases; unmatched junction nucleotides: 4. Looked up from germline, CDR1 is MNHNS and CDR2 is SASEGT. The V and J genes are TRBV6-1 and TRBJ1-6, with 12 bases lining up with TRBD1. This sequence originates from a young woman in good health and CMV-seronegative. Material for sequencing was PBMCs. The CDR3 loop is CASSVGQGAVSPLHF. For the CDR3, the DNA is TGTGCCAGCAGTGTGGGACAGGGGGCTGTTTCACCCCTCCACTTT.